This paragraph covers one T cell receptor (beta chain) sequence. As originally analysed: Amplification of reference gene primers was used by the study to estimate nucleated cell counts. Sequenced by immunoSEQ multiplex PCR; TCRdb stores in-frame clones only, minus some. D and trimming were read from the DNA, whereas the V and J calls and clone size are those reported in that table. The sample holds about 200,000 clones; 90% are singletons and the top ten take 0.55% to 0.8%. The sample originates from a study of blood T cell repertoires in COVID-19. Study-level information: T cells, B-cell-depleted T cells, or PBMCs supplied cDNA or gDNA.

Germline CDR1 is MNHEY and CDR2 is SMNVEV (reference sequence). The CDR3 loop spans 15 amino acids. The V and J ends lost 2 bases and 9 bases respectively, with 17 bases between them. The sequenced material came from peripheral blood. The rearrangement links TRBV27 to TRBJ2-1, with D possibly TRBD1 on 5 matching bases. The source is a man aged 50-60 years with acute or convalescent COVID-19. CDR3 sequence (DNA): TGTGCCAGCAGTTTAGTTTTGAGTGGGGCTAGTGAGCAGTTCTTC. Its protein product is CASSLVLSGASEQFF.